This TCR beta chain comes out of a study of cytomegalovirus exposure and HLA in healthy donors. Study summary: Clustering assigned 81% of the approximately 430 genotyped donors to the Caucasian-associated ancestry cluster. Study observations and caveats: Cytomegalovirus association was assigned to about 150 TCR beta chains.

The PCR employed 60 Vbeta primers together with 13 Jbeta primers. Sequencing used immunoSEQ multiplex PCR; TCRdb keeps in-frame clones, though not all of them. The sample carries fewer than 150,000 clones, around 77% recorded once. Per the germline V gene, CDR1 is SGHVS and CDR2 is FNYEAQ. V gave up 7 bases and J gave up 3 bases, with 18 bases separating them. This CDR3 contains 15 residues. Remarks on this clone: The target antigen is unknown.

Sequencing input: PBMCs. The TCR originated in a young man in good health and CMV-seronegative. The rearrangement uses TRBV7-6 and TRBJ2-5; possibly TRBD1 for D (6 bases). The CDR3 is CASTHAWGLEETQYF. CDR3 DNA: TGTGCCAGCACGCATGCGTGGGGGCTAGAAGAGACCCAGTACTTC. Complete variable domain (other parts from reference TRBV7-6 and TRBJ2-5): GAGVSQSPRYKVTKRGQDVALRCDPISGHVSLYWYRQALGQGPEFLTYFNYEAQQDKSGLPNDRFSAERPEGSISTLTIQRTEQRDSAMYRCASTHAWGLEETQYFGPGTRLLVL.